This TCR beta chain emerged from a study of shared T cell receptors in the human thymus. Trimming at V came to 5 bases and at J to 7 bases, leaving 23 bases not matched to a gene. Per germline, CDR1 SSHAT and CDR2 FNYEAQ (reference sequence). The CDR3 has 19 residues. The method was immunoSEQ multiplex PCR; TCRdb's version includes in-frame clones alone and lacks a portion of them. The sample contains more than 550,000 clones, around 85% of which appear only once. The sample also formed part of further work on human thymus T cells. That work adds: Resections obtained during corrective heart surgery supplied the thymus tissue.

The rearrangement uses TRBV7-7 and TRBJ2-5, with 9 nucleotides matching TRBD1. What was sequenced was thymocytes. The origin of this receptor is a girl in the first two years of life with a congenital heart defect. This CDR3 is CASSPPNPDRGIWPGTQYF. The DNA of the CDR3 is TGTGCCAGCAGCCCGCCCAACCCGGACAGGGGAATCTGGCCGGGGACCCAGTACTTC.